This passage covers 15 T cell receptor beta chains from one sample sequenced in a study of blood T cell repertoires in COVID-19. Sequenced by immunoSEQ multiplex PCR; TCRdb stores in-frame clones only, minus some. The table lists a few hundred thousand clones, 85% to 90% of them singletons. What was sequenced was PBMCs or T cells enriched from blood (not recorded which). The receptor set was obtained from a man aged 25-45 years who had been exposed to COVID-19.

V and J are TRBV7-2 and TRBJ1-1, with D uncertain. Looked up from germline, CDR1 is SGHTA and CDR2 is FQGNSA. The germline V and J ends were trimmed by 5 bases and 2 bases, with 15 bases remaining between them. CDR3 length: 15 residues. The CDR3, as DNA: TGTGCCAGCAGCCCACTATCGGCTATCAACACTGAAGCTTTCTTT. It codes for CASSPLSAINTEAFF.

The chain uses TRBV11-2 and TRBJ1-4, with D possibly being TRBD1 (5 bases). The CDR3 sequence is 17 residues long. Germline V CDR1 and CDR2: SGHAT, FQNNGV. V was clipped by 6 bases and J by 4 bases, with 21 bases between them. In DNA, the CDR3 is TGTGCCAGCAGGTTAAGCTATAACCGGGGGATTAATGAAAAACTGTTTTTT. This encodes CASRLSYNRGINEKLFF. Full variable domain (missing parts from reference TRBV11-2 and TRBJ1-4): EAGVAQSPRYKIIEKRQSVAFWCNPISGHATLYWYQQILGQGPKLLIQFQNNGVVDDSQLPKDRFSAERLKGVDSTLKIQPAKLEDSAVYLCASRLSYNRGINEKLFFGSGTQLSVL.

V is TRBV5-4 and J is TRBJ2-3; 7 bases match TRBD2. Trimming removed 1 base from V and 1 base from J; junction bases left unmatched: 9. The CDR3 has 17 residues. Germline CDR1 reads SGHNT; CDR2 reads YYREEE (reference sequence). The CDR3 DNA is TGTGCCAGCAGCTTGTTGGTTGGCGGGAGAGGCACAGATACGCAGTATTTT. It specifies CASSLLVGGRGTDTQYF. Using reference TRBV5-4 and TRBJ2-3 for the parts outside the CDR3, the full variable domain is ETGVTQSPTHLIKTRGQQVTLRCSSQSGHNTVSWYQQALGQGPQFIFQYYREEENGRGNFPPRFSGLQFPNYSSELNVNALELDDSALYLCASSLLVGGRGTDTQYFGPGTRLTVL.

This clone was detected once. The V call is TRBV5-1, the J call TRBJ2-3, with D possibly matching TRBD1 (5 bases). The CDR3 consists of 15 residues. Looked up from germline, CDR1 is SGHRS and CDR2 is YFSETQ. With 0 bases removed from V and 3 bases from J, the gap between germline ends came to 11 bases. The CDR3 nucleotides read TGCGCCAGCAGCTTGGTAAAGGGGAAAACAGATACGCAGTATTTT. Translating gives CASSLVKGKTDTQYF.

The V gene is TRBV9, the J gene TRBJ1-1, with D tentatively TRBD1 (5 bases). The CDR3 runs 14 residues. Germline V CDR1 and CDR2: SGDLS, YYNGEE. The V end was cut by 2 bases, the J end by 2 bases, with 10 bases between. The CDR3 here is CASSVEGSNTEAFF. The CDR3 bases are TGTGCCAGCAGCGTGGAGGGGTCAAACACTGAAGCTTTCTTT. Variable domain in full (rest from reference TRBV9 and TRBJ1-1): DSGVTQTPKHLITATGQRVTLRCSPRSGDLSVYWYQQSLDQGLQFLIQYYNGEERAKGNILERFSAQQFPDLHSELNLSSLELGDSALYFCASSVEGSNTEAFFGQGTRLTVV.

This chain's CDR3 is CASSRPRWRQPYEQYF. CDR3 sequence (DNA): TGTGCCAGCAGCCGTCCCCGGTGGCGGCAACCCTACGAGCAGTACTTC. The gene calls are TRBV3-1 (or the pseudogene TRBV3-2) and TRBJ2-7; D remains ambiguous. The CDR3 has 16 amino acids. Trimming took 4 bases from V and 2 from J, leaving 18 bases between them. The germline V gene encodes CDR1 LGHDT and CDR2 YNNKEL (reference sequence).

This chain connects TRBV9 to TRBJ2-3; no clear D. Trimming took 0 bases from V and 2 from J, leaving 7 bases between them. Germline assignment: CDR1 SGDLS and CDR2 YYNGEE. The CDR3 has 14 amino acids. CDR3 DNA sequence: TGTGCCAGCAGCGTAGAACTCCTCACAGATACGCAGTATTTT. Its protein product is CASSVELLTDTQYF.

V is TRBV15 and J is TRBJ2-3; tentatively, D is TRBD2 (5 bases). Germline-derived CDR1 and CDR2 are LNHNV and YYDKDF (reference sequence). The CDR3 has 15 residues. Trimming took 0 bases from V and 2 from J, leaving 9 bases between them. As DNA, the CDR3 is TGTGCCACCAGCAGAGATCGACTAAACACAGATACGCAGTATTTT. This translates into CATSRDRLNTDTQYF.

This clone was observed a single time. V and J are TRBV2 and TRBJ1-2; a possible D gene is TRBD1 (6 bases). Germline CDR1 is SNHLY and CDR2 is FYNNEI. This CDR3 is built from 15 residues. Trimming took off 2 bases at V and 8 bases at J, with 18 bases between the two ends. CDR3: CASSEPDRTLGGYTF. The DNA for the CDR3 is TGTGCCAGCAGTGAACCGGACAGAACACTAGGAGGCTACACCTTC.

The gene calls are TRBV9 and TRBJ1-6, with 9 bases identical to TRBD1. Germline-derived CDR1 and CDR2 are SGDLS and YYNGEE. V was pared by 3 bases and J by 9 bases, with 4 bases of the junction left unmatched. The CDR3 runs to 14 residues. Written as DNA, the CDR3 is TGTGCCAGCAGCGCCAGGACAGGGGTTTCACCCCTCCACTTT. Encoded protein: CASSARTGVSPLHF. Full variable domain (missing parts from reference TRBV9 and TRBJ1-6): DSGVTQTPKHLITATGQRVTLRCSPRSGDLSVYWYQQSLDQGLQFLIQYYNGEERAKGNILERFSAQQFPDLHSELNLSSLELGDSALYFCASSARTGVSPLHFGNGTRLTVT.

The V and J genes are TRBV5-4 and TRBJ1-2, with 7 bases aligning to TRBD1. V lost 4 bases and J lost 8; bases outside the gene matches: 8. The CDR3 is 13 residues long. CDR1 is SGHNT, CDR2 YYREEE, per germline (reference sequence). For the CDR3, the DNA is TGTGCCAGCAGCATGACAGGGTCGAAGGGCTACACCTTC. Translation gives CASSMTGSKGYTF.

The rearrangement links TRBV11-1 to TRBJ2-3; 10 bases match TRBD1. There are 14 residues in the CDR3. With 4 bases clipped from V and 4 bases from J, the junction kept 2 bases outside the gene matches. CDR1 and CDR2 from the germline V gene are SGHAT and FQDESV (reference sequence). The CDR3 loop reads CASSSGQGADTQYF. CDR3 sequence (DNA): TGTGCCAGCAGCTCCGGACAGGGGGCAGATACGCAGTATTTT.

The chain is built from TRBV3-1 (or the pseudogene TRBV3-2) and TRBJ2-3, with D unresolved. The CDR3 has 11 residues. V was shortened by 5 bases and J by 8 bases, with 8 bases between the two germline ends. CDR1 and CDR2 (germline): LGHDT, YNNKEL (reference sequence). The CDR3 loop is CASSAQRTQYF. DNA of the CDR3: TGTGCCAGCAGCGCCCAGCGTACGCAGTATTTT.

The chain carries TRBV25-1 and TRBJ1-1; possibly TRBD1 for D (6 bases). With 6 bases removed from V and 4 bases from J, the gap between germline ends came to 15 bases. This CDR3 is built from 14 residues. Germline V lookup: CDR1 MGHDK, CDR2 SYGVNS. The CDR3 DNA reads as TGTGCCAGCAGCGAAGTCGGGGGGGCCACTGAAGCTTTCTTT. Translating gives CASSEVGGATEAFF.

The rearrangement links TRBV6-7 to TRBJ2-3; TRBD2 matches 13 bases. TRBV6-7 is assigned to the ORF class and has an uncertain function. The CDR3 covers 15 residues. The trim removed 6 bases at V and 7 bases at J, leaving 7 bases unmatched. The CDR3 nucleotides read TGTGCCAGCAGCCTAACTAGCGGGGGGGCCCATACGCAGTATTTT. Its translation is CASSLTSGGAHTQYF.